This T cell receptor beta chain was sequenced during a study of cytomegalovirus exposure and HLA in healthy donors. Study in general: In a previous analysis, 110 million or so unique TCR beta sequences were found from 150 million to 200 million T cells. Points from the study as a whole: Rarity held for most TCR sequences, but there were some public TCRs that occurred in many donors. Later analysis associated a missense DCLRE1C variant with TCR beta V- and J-gene trimming. In terms of immune exposure information, only CMV serostatus was available.

About this clone itself: The antigen is unknown.

Use of 60 Vbeta and 13 Jbeta primers characterized the PCR. Measured with immunoSEQ multiplex PCR; TCRdb has only the in-frame clones, and not every one. The repertoire has tens of thousands of clones, around 80% of them found once; the top ten carry about 2.9%. CDR3 length equals 13 residues. Trimming took off 7 bases at V and 7 bases at J, with 14 bases between the two ends. Germline-derived CDR1 and CDR2 are SNHLY and FYNNEI. This clonotype was sampled from a man aged 25-45 years in good health and CMV-seronegative. Sequenced input: PBMCs. This chain joins TRBV2 and TRBJ2-1; D unclear. CDR3 amino acids: CASTGIDINEQFF. In nucleotides, the CDR3 is TGTGCCAGCACTGGAATCGACATTAATGAGCAGTTCTTC.